This TCR beta chain was sequenced for a study of T cells in Graves' hyperthyroidism and ophthalmopathy. General study findings and limits: Using 13 V-J features, a model discriminated ophthalmopathy from stable hyperthyroidism.

This clonotype was counted between two and nine times. The antigen is unknown. Since a much larger clone is just one base distant, this may be a read error. Amplified regions were TCR beta CDR3 sequences from RNA transcripts. First-round RT-PCR of the TCR CDR3 relied on the HTBI primer set. TCRdb processed the multiplex PCR reads anew with MiXCR; each CDR3 protein has one entry. This sample carries hundreds of thousands of distinct CDR3 sequences, approximately 13% of them seen once, and the ten largest clones take 30% to 40%. For the diagnoses, clinical symptoms, serum thyroxine and TRAb, thyroid ultrasound and orbital computed tomography were used. The CDR3 is 15 residues long. CDR1 is SGHVS, CDR2 FNYEAQ, per germline.

This rearrangement joins TRBV7-6 to TRBJ1-1; D remains ambiguous. Sequencing used blood. This receptor was taken from a woman in her thirties or forties with Graves' ophthalmopathy. The CDR3 DNA reads TGTGCCGGCAGCTTAGGCACAGACATGAACACTGAAGCTTTCTTT. Residues: CAGSLGTDMNTEAFF.